The following is a TCR beta chain sequence with its context. Its antigen is undetermined. With 6 bases clipped from V and 0 bases from J, the junction kept 11 bases outside the gene matches. Germline assignment: CDR1 SEHNR and CDR2 FQNEAQ (reference sequence). The CDR3 has 17 residues. This sample was included in a study of molecular identifiers for immune sequencing clone quantification. Study summary: Replicates split RNA from approximately 22,000 or 94,000 naive CD8 cells five ways, and the researchers sequenced four portions.

Study-level results: The share of molecules held by clones above 20 RNA copies was over 99% in effector cells and under 1% in naive cells.

Bulk TCR library preparation followed previously described methods with listed TCR primers. From the PCR reads, TCRdb called clonotypes with MiXCR, one entry per CDR3 protein. Counted here are fewer than 350,000 distinct CDR3 sequences, around 21% occurring once; the ten biggest clones make up approximately 0.8%. Sequenced sample: naive CD8+ T cells from blood, with Jurkat cell RNA spiked in. Regarding subset: FACS-sorted CD8+CD4-CCR7+CD45RA+ naive T cells. V usage is TRBV7-9 and J usage is TRBJ2-3; 8 bases fit TRBD1. The sequence was obtained from a human donor in good health. Some libraries in this study had Jurkat cell RNA spiked in. CDR3 in amino acids: CASRTPDRGHSTDTQYF. CDR3 coding DNA: TGTGCCAGCAGGACACCCGACAGGGGCCATAGCACAGATACGCAGTATTTT.